One and the same sample provided the 25 T cell receptor beta chains below, sequenced in a study of OX40 agonist ivuxolimab in advanced cancers. This table comes from immunoSEQ multiplex PCR, and its TCRdb copy is limited to in-frame clones, with some not included. The table lists 100,000 to 150,000 clones, less than 95% of them singletons. The source material was CD4+ or CD8+ T cells sorted from blood, sampled in a trial of the OX40 agonist ivuxolimab. The receptors originated from an adult with an advanced solid tumor such as melanoma, head and neck, liver or kidney cancer.

V and J are TRBV30 and TRBJ1-5; D is ambiguous. V lost 2 bases and J 6 bases, leaving 14 bases between the germline ends. Germline CDR1 is GTSNPN and CDR2 is SVGIG (reference sequence). This CDR3 contains 14 residues. CDR3 coding DNA: TGTGCCTGGAGTAGAGGGAACGTAGCTCAGCCCCAGCATTTT. Amino acid sequence: CAWSRGNVAQPQHF.

The chain joins TRBV6-5 to TRBJ1-2; no definite D call. The CDR3 is 15 residues long. The V end lost 0 bases, the J end lost 4 bases, and 12 bases lay between the germline ends. Germline V CDR1 and CDR2: MNHEY, SVGAGI. Here the CDR3 reads CASSYSGGLFYGYTF. The DNA of the CDR3 is TGTGCCAGCAGTTACTCAGGCGGTTTGTTCTATGGCTACACCTTC.

For the CDR3, the DNA is TGTGCCAGCACACAGAGCACCGGGGAGCTGTTTTTT. The encoded protein is CASTQSTGELFF. This sequence joins TRBV9 and TRBJ2-2; no clear D gene. The CDR3 runs to 12 residues. V gave up 6 bases and J gave up 4 bases, with 7 bases separating them. CDR1 is SGDLS and CDR2 is YYNGEE in the germline V gene.

In DNA, the CDR3 is TGTGCCTGGAGTGCTTTAGAGCAAGGGCTGCGGGCCAACGTCCTGACTTTC. Amino acids: CAWSALEQGLRANVLTF. V and J are TRBV30 and TRBJ2-6; D remains ambiguous. The CDR3 spans 17 residues. The V end lost 1 base, the J end lost 5 bases, and 18 bases lay between the germline ends. Germline V gives CDR1 GTSNPN, CDR2 SVGIG (reference sequence).

This chain links TRBV11-2 with TRBJ2-5; no definite D call. The CDR3 runs 14 residues. CDR1 SGHAT and CDR2 FQNNGV come from the germline V gene. Trimming took 3 bases from V and 3 from J, leaving 11 bases between them. The CDR3 coding sequence is TGTGCCAGCAGCTTTAGTCCAGCTAAAGAGACCCAGTACTTC. The encoded protein is CASSFSPAKETQYF.

A remark on this clone: The junction differs from germline at one of its ends, possibly a read error. V usage is TRBV7-2 and J usage is TRBJ1-3; TRBD1 might be the D (5 bases). Germline V lookup: CDR1 SGHTA, CDR2 FQGNSA. The CDR3 has 14 amino acids. The CDR3 nucleotides read TGTGCCAGCAGCTTCCAGGGCTCTGGAGACACCATATATTTT. It is translated as CASSFQGSGDTIYF.

The rearrangement uses TRBV11-2 and TRBJ2-7, with 8 bases aligning to TRBD1. Looked up from germline, CDR1 is SGHAT and CDR2 is FQNNGV. V gave up 2 bases and J gave up 5 bases; unmatched junction bases: 5. This CDR3 is built from 14 residues. This chain's CDR3 is CASSLSAGGHEQYF. CDR3 DNA sequence: TGTGCCAGCAGCTTATCGGCAGGGGGCCACGAGCAGTACTTC.

Here the CDR3 reads CASSQDPGPPYEQYF. The CDR3 coding sequence is TGCGCCAGCAGCCAAGATCCAGGGCCACCCTACGAGCAGTACTTC. The genes are TRBV4-3 and TRBJ2-7; possible D gene TRBD1, 5 bases. V gave up 0 bases and J gave up 2 bases, with 11 bases separating them. The CDR3 is 15 amino acids. Germline assignment: CDR1 LGHNA and CDR2 YSLEER.

In its sample, this clone was seen a few times. The chain links TRBV6-1 to TRBJ1-2; perhaps TRBD1 as D (5 bases). Between the trimmed V and J ends, which lost 5 bases and 7 bases, there was a span of 17 bases. This CDR3 spans 14 amino acids. Germline V gene lookup returns CDR1 MNHNS and CDR2 SASEGT. CDR3 in amino acids: CASSNRTPPGGYTF. For the CDR3, the DNA is TGTGCCAGCAGTAACCGGACACCACCCGGTGGCTACACCTTC.

The CDR3 DNA is TGCGCCAGCAGCCAAGGACAGGGGGCGCGTGAAAAACTGTTTTTT. Translation gives CASSQGQGAREKLFF. V is TRBV4-3 and J is TRBJ1-4, with 10 bases matching TRBD1. V lost 1 base, J lost 7 bases, and 3 bases stayed unmatched. CDR1 is LGHNA, CDR2 YSLEER, per germline. CDR3 size: 15 residues.

The V call is TRBV19, the J call TRBJ2-5; D gene ambiguous. The CDR3 is 14 amino acids. Germline V gene data show CDR1 as LNHDA and CDR2 as SQIVND (reference sequence). Trimming cost V 7 bases and J 1 base, with 13 bases left between them. In DNA, the CDR3 is TGTGCCAGTACCCGGGCGCCGTTCCAAGAGACCCAGTACTTC. Amino acids: CASTRAPFQETQYF.

This clone was found a few times. This chain links TRBV27 with TRBJ2-7; 9 nucleotides align to TRBD1. The CDR3 totals 15 residues. CDR1 and CDR2 (germline): MNHEY, SMNVEV (reference sequence). V was pared by 4 bases and J by 4 bases, with 8 bases of the junction left unmatched. The CDR3 DNA is TGTGCCAGCAGTTCGAACCGGGACAGGGCTTACGAGCAGTACTTC. Translated, it gives CASSSNRDRAYEQYF.

The rearrangement links TRBV27 to TRBJ2-2, with 15 nucleotides matching TRBD2. CDR1 MNHEY and CDR2 SMNVEV come from the germline V gene (reference sequence). The trim removed 7 bases at V and 1 base at J, leaving 10 bases unmatched. The CDR3 has 19 residues. The CDR3 nucleotides read TGTGCCAGCACATTTGCAGGACTAGCGGGAGGGTGGAACACCGGGGAGCTGTTTTTT. Its translation is CASTFAGLAGGWNTGELFF.

The V and J genes are TRBV18 and TRBJ2-7; D perhaps matches TRBD1 (6 bases). V was clipped by 2 bases and J by 1 base, with 12 bases between them. This CDR3 spans 15 amino acids. From germline, CDR1 is KGHSH and CDR2 LQKENI. CDR3 sequence (DNA): TGTGCCAGCTCACCAGAGAGACAGGTTTCCTACGAGCAGTACTTC. Protein product: CASSPERQVSYEQYF.

The gene calls are TRBV19 and TRBJ1-2; D gene ambiguous. V lost 6 bases, J lost 3 bases, and 20 bases lay in between. The CDR3 has 16 residues. In germline, CDR1 is LNHDA, CDR2 SQIVND (reference sequence). The CDR3 DNA sequence: TGTGCCAGTAGCACGACCCCCCGAGAGCGAGACTATGGCTACACCTTC. Translated: CASSTTPRERDYGYTF.

A note on this clone: One end of the junction is discordant with germline, which a read error may explain. The V and J genes are TRBV6-6 and TRBJ2-3, with 8 bases matching TRBD2. This CDR3 contains 15 residues. Germline CDR1 MNHNY, CDR2 SVGAGI (reference sequence). DNA for the CDR3: TGCGCCAGCCACTTGGCGGGAGGCCATACAGATACGCAGTATTTT. It is translated as CASHLAGGHTDTQYF.

The chain is built from TRBV7-3 and TRBJ2-1; 7 bases align to TRBD2. Germline CDR1 SGHTA, CDR2 FQGTGA. The CDR3 is 15 residues long. Unmatched junction bases numbered 8, after V lost 2 bases and J lost 7 bases. Here the CDR3 reads CASSLSGTTRNEQFF. The DNA of the CDR3 is TGTGCCAGCAGCTTATCGGGGACTACGAGAAATGAGCAGTTCTTC. The full variable domain, completed using reference TRBV7-3 and TRBJ2-1, is GAGVSQTPSNKVTEKGKYVELRCDPISGHTALYWYRQSLGQGPEFLIYFQGTGAADDSGLPNDRFFAVRPEGSVSTLKIQRTERGDSAVYLCASSLSGTTRNEQFFGPGTRLTVL.

The chain uses TRBV14 and TRBJ2-7, with D possibly being TRBD2 (5 bases). The CDR3 runs 14 residues. V lost 4 bases to trimming and J lost 4 bases, with 14 bases between them. The germline V gene has CDR1 SGHDN and CDR2 FVKESK. DNA for the CDR3: TGTGCCAGCAGCCCGACCTGGACTTCATACGAGCAGTACTTC. It specifies CASSPTWTSYEQYF.

The rearrangement joins TRBV27 to TRBJ1-2; tentative D call: TRBD1 (5 bases). The CDR3 runs to 15 residues. Deletions cut 2 bases from V and 4 bases from J, with 14 bases between. Germline V CDR1 and CDR2: MNHEY, SMNVEV (reference sequence). The CDR3 is CASSLGASGGYGYTF. The CDR3 bases are TGTGCCAGCAGTTTAGGGGCGTCGGGCGGCTATGGCTACACCTTC.

The chain is built from TRBV5-4 and TRBJ1-1; no firm D call. V was cut by 4 bases and J by 1 base, with 11 bases left in between. The CDR3 sequence is 14 residues long. CDR1 is SGHNT and CDR2 is YYREEE in the germline V gene (reference sequence). The CDR3 region is CASSLIRENTEAFF. The DNA for the CDR3 is TGTGCCAGCAGCCTGATCCGGGAGAACACTGAAGCTTTCTTT. Together with reference TRBV5-4 and TRBJ1-1, the CDR3 gives the full variable domain: ETGVTQSPTHLIKTRGQQVTLRCSSQSGHNTVSWYQQALGQGPQFIFQYYREEENGRGNFPPRFSGLQFPNYSSELNVNALELDDSALYLCASSLIRENTEAFFGQGTRLTVV.

The gene calls are TRBV4-1 and TRBJ1-2; D remains unclear. There are 15 residues in the CDR3. Germline loops: CDR1 MGHRA, CDR2 YSYEKL. V was trimmed by 0 bases and J by 8 bases, leaving 16 bases between them. CDR3 DNA sequence: TGCGCCAGCAGCCAAGAAGTTATAAGGGTAAGGGGCTACACCTTC. Its translation is CASSQEVIRVRGYTF.

The chain uses TRBV7-2 and TRBJ2-2; 7 bases agree with TRBD1. Per the germline V gene, CDR1 is SGHTA and CDR2 is FQGNSA. J gave up 4 bases and V 5 bases, and 13 bases lay outside the gene matches. This CDR3 has 17 amino acids. CDR3 sequence reads: CASSPRPGQRGTGELFF. Here the CDR3 DNA reads TGTGCCAGCAGCCCAAGACCGGGACAGAGGGGCACCGGGGAGCTGTTTTTT.

The V gene is TRBV6-5, the J gene TRBJ1-1, with D perhaps matching TRBD1 (6 bases). Germline loops: CDR1 MNHEY, CDR2 SVGAGI. Trimming cost V 6 bases and J 5 bases, with 19 bases left between them. This CDR3 region has 15 residues. The CDR3 loop is CASSQSTGAGTEAFF. Written as DNA, the CDR3 is TGTGCCAGCAGCCAATCAACGGGGGCAGGGACTGAAGCTTTCTTT.

In this sample, this clone turned up a few times. The rearrangement joins TRBV6-5 to TRBJ1-5; TRBD1 agrees at 8 bases. The ends lost 6 bases at V and 4 bases at J; junction bases unmatched: 5. The CDR3 covers 14 residues. Germline CDR1 is MNHEY and CDR2 is SVGAGI. The CDR3 DNA reads TGTGCCAGCAGCCGAGACAGGGGTAATCAGCCCCAGCATTTT. Protein: CASSRDRGNQPQHF.

In regard to this clone: The same CDR3 arises from other DNA sequences in this sample as well. The chain recombines TRBV5-1 with TRBJ1-2, with D possibly being TRBD1 (5 bases). Germline values: CDR1 SGHRS, CDR2 YFSETQ. The V gene lost 4 bases and the J gene lost 3 bases, with 13 bases spanning the gap. The CDR3 has 14 amino acids. In DNA, the CDR3 is TGCGCCAGCAGCAATCGGGACGGTCACTATGGCTACACCTTC. It encodes CASSNRDGHYGYTF.